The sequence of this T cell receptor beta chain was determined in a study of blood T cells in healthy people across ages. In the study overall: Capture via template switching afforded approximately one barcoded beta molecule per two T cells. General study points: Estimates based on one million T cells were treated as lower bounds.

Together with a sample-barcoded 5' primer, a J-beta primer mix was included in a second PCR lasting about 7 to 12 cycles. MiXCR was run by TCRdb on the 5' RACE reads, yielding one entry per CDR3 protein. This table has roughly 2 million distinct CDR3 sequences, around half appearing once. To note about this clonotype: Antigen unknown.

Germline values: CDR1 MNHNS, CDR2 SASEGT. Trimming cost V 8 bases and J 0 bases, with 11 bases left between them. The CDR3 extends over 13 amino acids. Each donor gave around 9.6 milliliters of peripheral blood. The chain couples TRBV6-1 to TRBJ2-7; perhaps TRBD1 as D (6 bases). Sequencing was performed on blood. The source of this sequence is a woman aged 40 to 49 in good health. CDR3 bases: TGTGCCAGCCGGACAGTCTCCTCCTACGAGCAGTACTTC. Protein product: CASRTVSSYEQYF.